The 29 T cell receptor beta chains presented below share a single source sample, sequenced in a study of blood T cell repertoires in COVID-19. Some clones are missing from TCRdb's copy, which holds only in-frame ones; the method was immunoSEQ multiplex PCR. The table includes 150,000 or so clones, about four fifths detected once. Specimen: PBMCs or T cells enriched from blood (not recorded which). The receptors shown here come from a man between 45 and 60 years old who had recovered from COVID-19.

The chain employs TRBV7-8 and TRBJ2-1; no reliable D call. The germline V gene has CDR1 SGHVS and CDR2 FQNEAQ. This CDR3 has 15 residues. The V end was cut by 6 bases, the J end by 0 bases, with 12 bases between. The CDR3 is CASRSSRFSYNEQFF. CDR3 bases: TGTGCCAGCAGGTCCTCTAGGTTCTCCTACAATGAGCAGTTCTTC.

The chain carries TRBV7-3 and TRBJ2-2, with a tentative D call TRBD1 (5 bases). Looked up from germline, CDR1 is SGHTA and CDR2 is FQGTGA. The CDR3 has 14 residues. Trimming left V 0 bases short and J 7 bases short, with 9 bases between. CDR3 in DNA: TGTGCCAGCAGCTTAACCAGGGTGGGCGGGGAGCTGTTTTTT. It is translated as CASSLTRVGGELFF.

This clone was picked up a small number of times. The chain uses TRBV7-3 and TRBJ2-1, with TRBD2 as a possible D gene (5 bases). The CDR3 consists of 14 residues. CDR1 and CDR2 (germline): SGHTA, FQGTGA. V shed 4 bases and J shed 2 bases, with 9 bases lying between them. The CDR3 protein is CASSYRGAYNEQFF. DNA of the CDR3: TGTGCCAGCAGCTACCGGGGAGCCTACAATGAGCAGTTCTTC.

This rearrangement joins TRBV19 to TRBJ1-2; the D is unclear. Deletions cut 4 bases from V and 8 bases from J, with 11 bases between. In germline, CDR1 is LNHDA, CDR2 SQIVND (reference sequence). This CDR3 has 12 amino acids. Here the CDR3 DNA reads TGTGCCAGTAGTACCCTTCAGTCCGGCTACACCTTC. This sequence encodes CASSTLQSGYTF. Full variable domain (outside the CDR3, taken from reference TRBV19 and TRBJ1-2): DGGITQSPKYLFRKEGQNVTLSCEQNLNHDAMYWYRQDPGQGLRLIYYSQIVNDFQKGDIAEGYSVSREKKESFPLTVTSAQKNPTAFYLCASSTLQSGYTFGSGTRLTVV.

The chain couples TRBV6-4 to TRBJ2-1; 13 bases are shared with TRBD2. This CDR3 spans 18 amino acids. CDR1 MRHNA and CDR2 SNTAGT come from the germline V gene. The junction had 6 bases not matched to a gene; V was cut back by 3 bases and J by 1 base. The CDR3 bases are TGTGCCAGCAGTGAGGGACTAGCGGGGTTTGCTTCCTACAATGAGCAGTTCTTC. Its translation is CASSEGLAGFASYNEQFF.

The genes are TRBV5-1 and TRBJ2-7; 13 bases map to TRBD2. CDR3 length equals 15 residues. Germline V CDR1 and CDR2: SGHRS, YFSETQ. Trimming took 4 bases from V and 4 from J; bases not matched to a gene: 5. The CDR3 here is CASSPGLAGVYEQYF. As DNA, the CDR3 is TGCGCCAGCAGCCCCGGACTAGCGGGAGTTTACGAGCAGTACTTC.

This chain links TRBV2 with TRBJ2-7; TRBD2 is a possible D gene (5 bases). Germline loops: CDR1 SNHLY, CDR2 FYNNEI. The V end lost 6 bases, the J end lost 7 bases, and 22 bases lay between the germline ends. This CDR3 is 15 amino acids long. The CDR3, as DNA: TGTGCCAGCAGGGGAAGCGGACCTTCGAGTTGGGAGCAGTACTTC. Protein sequence: CASRGSGPSSWEQYF.

V gene TRBV5-1 combines with J gene TRBJ2-5, with D perhaps matching TRBD1 (7 bases). This CDR3 spans 17 amino acids. CDR1 and CDR2 from the germline V gene are SGHRS and YFSETQ. V dropped 1 base and J dropped 1 base, with 17 bases sitting between them. The CDR3 loop reads CASSLSPQGTPQETQYF. Here the CDR3 DNA reads TGCGCCAGCAGCTTGTCCCCACAGGGGACTCCCCAAGAGACCCAGTACTTC.

The rearrangement uses TRBV28 and TRBJ1-1; a weak D match, TRBD1 (5 bases). V was shortened by 6 bases and J by 11 bases, with 19 bases between the two germline ends. The germline CDR1 and CDR2 sequences are MDHEN and SYDVKM. The CDR3 totals 13 residues. This CDR3 reads CASSPQLAGVAFF. Written as DNA, the CDR3 is TGTGCCAGCAGCCCCCAATTGGCGGGGGTGGCTTTCTTT.

The V gene is TRBV6-2 or TRBV6-3, the J gene TRBJ2-7, with 12 bases lining up with TRBD2. Per the germline V gene, CDR1 is MNHEY and CDR2 is SVGEGT. CDR3 length equals 21 residues. With 2 bases clipped from V and 3 bases from J, the junction kept 20 bases outside the gene matches. The CDR3 DNA reads as TGTGCCAGCAGTTACCGCCTCCTACTAGCGGGGGGTTCAAATCACCGCTACGAGCAGTACTTC. Residues: CASSYRLLLAGGSNHRYEQYF.

This clone came up once. The chain couples TRBV5-1 to TRBJ2-7, with D possibly matching TRBD1 (5 bases). This CDR3 is 12 amino acids long. Germline CDR1 SGHRS, CDR2 YFSETQ. The V gene lost 5 bases and the J gene lost 5 bases, with 11 bases spanning the gap. The CDR3 region has the DNA TGCGCCAGCAGGGTTGGGGCCAACGAGCAGTACTTC. It yields the protein CASRVGANEQYF.

The rearrangement links TRBV18 to TRBJ1-1; D is ambiguous. Trimming stripped 6 bases from V and 1 base from J, with 12 bases between. This CDR3 spans 14 amino acids. In germline, CDR1 is KGHSH, CDR2 LQKENI. DNA of the CDR3: TGTGCCAGCTCTCCCGACATCAGGAACACTGAAGCTTTCTTT. Its translation: CASSPDIRNTEAFF. Filled out from reference TRBV18 and TRBJ1-1, the complete variable domain reads NAGVMQNPRHLVRRRGQEARLRCSPMKGHSHVYWYRQLPEEGLKFMVYLQKENIIDESGMPKERFSAEFPKEGPSILRIQQVVRGDSAAYFCASSPDIRNTEAFFGQGTRLTVV.

This clone appeared a few times. The genes are TRBV5-5 and TRBJ1-2; TRBD1 might be the D (6 bases). The CDR3 has 16 residues. Trimming removed 1 base at V and 5 bases at J, with 18 bases between. CDR1 SGHKS and CDR2 YYEKEE come from the germline V gene (reference sequence). This chain's CDR3 is CASSLKGGQPIYGYTF. The CDR3 coding sequence is TGTGCCAGCAGCTTGAAGGGTGGACAGCCGATTTATGGCTACACCTTC.

V is TRBV29-1 and J is TRBJ2-7; TRBD1 matches 10 bases. The CDR3 loop spans 13 amino acids. Germline V gene lookup returns CDR1 SQVTM and CDR2 ANQGSEA. The CDR3 reads CRPPGQGFNEQYF. In DNA, the CDR3 is TGCAGGCCACCGGGACAGGGGTTTAACGAGCAGTACTTC.

V usage is TRBV5-1 and J usage is TRBJ2-1; D possibly corresponds to TRBD1 (6 bases). The CDR3 covers 14 residues. V was pared by 0 bases and J by 3 bases, with 7 bases between. The germline V gene has CDR1 SGHRS and CDR2 YFSETQ. The DNA for the CDR3 is TGCGCCAGCAGCTTGGGACAGGACTACAATGAGCAGTTCTTC. Amino acid sequence: CASSLGQDYNEQFF. Combining the CDR3 with reference TRBV5-1 and TRBJ2-1 gives the whole variable domain KAGVTQTPRYLIKTRGQQVTLSCSPISGHRSVSWYQQTPGQGLQFLFEYFSETQRNKGNFPGRFSGRQFSNSRSEMNVSTLELGDSALYLCASSLGQDYNEQFFGPGTRLTVL.

The chain combines TRBV19 with TRBJ2-4; a weak D match, TRBD1 (6 bases). The CDR3 spans 16 residues. Germline V gene lookup returns CDR1 LNHDA and CDR2 SQIVND (reference sequence). The V and J ends lost 5 bases and 7 bases respectively, with 21 bases between them. CDR3 amino acids: CASSPAPLTGRNIQYF. DNA of the CDR3: TGTGCCAGTAGTCCCGCCCCTTTGACAGGACGGAACATTCAGTACTTC.

This clone was seen more than once but under ten times. The chain employs TRBV2 and TRBJ1-2, with D possibly matching TRBD1 (6 bases). Germline V gives CDR1 SNHLY, CDR2 FYNNEI. The CDR3 totals 13 residues. The germline V and J ends were trimmed by 6 bases and 1 base, with 9 bases remaining between them. The CDR3 coding sequence is TGTGCCAGCAGCGTGGACAGTAACTATGGCTACACCTTC. Its translation is CASSVDSNYGYTF. Variable domain in full (rest from reference TRBV2 and TRBJ1-2): EPEVTQTPSHQVTQMGQEVILRCVPISNHLYFYWYRQILGQKVEFLVSFYNNEISEKSEIFDDQFSVERPDGSNFTLKIRSTKLEDSAMYFCASSVDSNYGYTFGSGTRLTVV.

This chain uses TRBV7-8 with TRBJ1-4; 10 bases match TRBD1. The J segment lost 6 bases and the V segment lost 4 bases, leaving 5 bases of the junction unmatched. Germline CDR1 is SGHVS and CDR2 is FQNEAQ. The CDR3 is made up of 15 amino acids. The CDR3 loop reads CASSSLGTGDEKLFF. CDR3 DNA: TGTGCCAGCAGCTCTTTAGGGACAGGGGATGAAAAACTGTTTTTT.

This clone was detected a few times. This CDR3 is also generated by other DNA sequences in the sample. The chain couples TRBV24-1 to TRBJ2-1, with D possibly TRBD2 on 5 matching bases. Deletions cut 4 bases from V and 0 bases from J, with 12 bases between. Per germline, CDR1 KGHDR and CDR2 SFDVKD. This CDR3 contains 16 residues. Here the CDR3 DNA reads TGTGCCACCAGTGAAGCGGACTCGAGCTCCTACAATGAGCAGTTCTTC. Its translation is CATSEADSSSYNEQFF.

J is TRBJ1-5 and V is TRBV21-1; TRBD1, the D gene given by the table, was not confirmed from the DNA. TRBV21-1 is a pseudogene. CDR3 length: 15 residues. CDR3 coding DNA: TGTGCCAGCAGCAAAGTACAGGGGAGCAATCAGCCCCAGCATTTT. Protein product: CASSKVQGSNQPQHF.

The gene calls are TRBV7-2 and TRBJ2-5; 10 bases agree with TRBD1. CDR1 SGHTA and CDR2 FQGNSA come from the germline V gene. V lost 5 bases to trimming and J lost 4 bases; unmatched junction nucleotides: 4. The CDR3 totals 14 residues. The CDR3, as DNA: TGTGCCAGCAGCCGGACAGGGGGAGTAGAGACCCAGTACTTC. Protein sequence: CASSRTGGVETQYF.

The chain couples TRBV5-1 to TRBJ2-7; no firm D call. V gave up 2 bases and J gave up 4 bases, with 13 bases separating them. CDR3 size: 14 residues. In germline, CDR1 is SGHRS, CDR2 YFSETQ. The CDR3 reads CASSFVLDSYEQYF. The CDR3 DNA sequence: TGCGCCAGCAGCTTCGTCCTAGATAGTTACGAGCAGTACTTC.

A few counts support this clone. This chain connects TRBV3-1 (or the pseudogene TRBV3-2) to TRBJ2-1, with D perhaps matching TRBD2 (7 bases). Germline-derived CDR1 and CDR2 are LGHDT and YNNKEL (reference sequence). This CDR3 has 16 residues. V lost 0 bases, J lost 12 bases, and 21 bases lay in between. The CDR3 spells CASSQEKAGAPRGQFF. CDR3 DNA: TGTGCCAGCAGCCAAGAGAAGGCGGGGGCCCCCCGAGGGCAGTTCTTC.

The V call is TRBV7-9, the J call TRBJ1-2; maybe TRBD1 (6 bases). V lost 5 bases and J 5 bases, leaving 12 bases between the germline ends. In germline, CDR1 is SEHNR, CDR2 FQNEAQ (reference sequence). The CDR3 length is 13 residues. The DNA of the CDR3 is TGTGCCAGCAGCCCGCTGACAGGTTATGGCTACACCTTC. It yields the protein CASSPLTGYGYTF.

The J gene is TRBJ1-4, the V gene TRBV4-2; 9 positions match TRBD1. The CDR3 loop spans 14 amino acids. Germline assignment: CDR1 LGHNA and CDR2 YNFKEQ. With 4 bases clipped from V and 5 bases from J, the junction kept 2 bases outside the gene matches. The CDR3 region has the DNA TGTGCCAGCAGCCGTGGGACAGGGAATGAAAAACTGTTTTTT. Protein sequence: CASSRGTGNEKLFF.

This clone was detected once. The CDR3 sequence: CASSLVARGYPTGELFF. In DNA, the CDR3 is TGTGCCAGCAGCTTGGTTGCCAGGGGATACCCCACCGGGGAGCTGTTTTTT. The chain combines TRBV5-8 with TRBJ2-2; weak D call: TRBD1 (6 bases). The CDR3 is 17 amino acids. V lost 0 bases to trimming and J lost 4 bases, with 16 bases between them. Per the germline V gene, CDR1 is SGHTS and CDR2 is YDEGEE.

Written as DNA, the CDR3 is TGTGCCAGCAGCTTACGAGGCCTGGCTTTCTTT. Its translation is CASSLRGLAFF. V and J are TRBV11-2 and TRBJ1-1; D gene unclear. Trimming removed 2 bases at V and 11 bases at J, with 9 bases between. CDR1 is SGHAT, CDR2 FQNNGV, per germline. The CDR3 is made up of 11 amino acids.

The chain employs TRBV7-9 and TRBJ2-1; TRBD1 might be the D (6 bases). Germline V gene lookup returns CDR1 SEHNR and CDR2 FQNEAQ (reference sequence). This CDR3 spans 15 amino acids. V gave up 5 bases and J gave up 6 bases, with 17 bases separating them. This CDR3 is CASSDYRTVGNEQFF. In DNA form, the CDR3 reads TGTGCCAGCAGCGATTATAGGACAGTGGGCAATGAGCAGTTCTTC.

This chain links TRBV15 with TRBJ2-1; D possibly corresponds to TRBD2 (5 bases). CDR1 is LNHNV, CDR2 YYDKDF, per germline (reference sequence). The CDR3 loop spans 14 amino acids. The germline V and J ends were trimmed by 3 bases and 8 bases, with 14 bases remaining between them. This CDR3 reads CATSRMGAAHEQFF. The DNA of the CDR3 is TGTGCCACCAGCAGGATGGGAGCAGCCCATGAGCAGTTCTTC.